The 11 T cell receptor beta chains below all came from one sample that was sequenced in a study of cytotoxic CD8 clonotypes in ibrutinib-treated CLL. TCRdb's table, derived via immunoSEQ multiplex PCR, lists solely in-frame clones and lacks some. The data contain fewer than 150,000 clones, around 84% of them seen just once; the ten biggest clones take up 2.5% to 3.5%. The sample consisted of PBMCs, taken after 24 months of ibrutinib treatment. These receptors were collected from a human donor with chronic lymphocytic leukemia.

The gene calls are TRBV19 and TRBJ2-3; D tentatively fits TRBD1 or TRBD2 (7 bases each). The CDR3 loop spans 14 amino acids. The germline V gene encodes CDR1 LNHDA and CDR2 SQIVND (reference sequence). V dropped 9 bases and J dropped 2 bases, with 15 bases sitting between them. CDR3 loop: CARAGQKVTDTQYF. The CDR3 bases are TGTGCCAGAGCGGGACAGAAAGTCACAGATACGCAGTATTTT.

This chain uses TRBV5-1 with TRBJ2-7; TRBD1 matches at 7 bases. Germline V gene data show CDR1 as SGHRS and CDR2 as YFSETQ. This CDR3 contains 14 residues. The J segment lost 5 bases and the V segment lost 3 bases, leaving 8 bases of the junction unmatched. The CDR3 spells CASSSPTGLDEQYF. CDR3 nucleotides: TGCGCCAGCAGCTCTCCGACAGGGTTAGACGAGCAGTACTTC.

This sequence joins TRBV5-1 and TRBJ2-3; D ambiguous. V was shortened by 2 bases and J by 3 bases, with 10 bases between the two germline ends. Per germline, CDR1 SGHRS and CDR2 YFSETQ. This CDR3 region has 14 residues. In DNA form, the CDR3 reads TGCGCCAGCAGCTTTGGTTGGATAACAGATACGCAGTATTTT. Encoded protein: CASSFGWITDTQYF.

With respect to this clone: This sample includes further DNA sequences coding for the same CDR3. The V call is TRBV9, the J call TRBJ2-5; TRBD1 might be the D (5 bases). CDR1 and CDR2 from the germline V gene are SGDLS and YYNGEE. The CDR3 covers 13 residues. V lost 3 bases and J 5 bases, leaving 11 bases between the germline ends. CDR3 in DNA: TGTGCCAGCAGCGAAGGACAAGAGGAGACCCAGTACTTC. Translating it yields CASSEGQEETQYF.

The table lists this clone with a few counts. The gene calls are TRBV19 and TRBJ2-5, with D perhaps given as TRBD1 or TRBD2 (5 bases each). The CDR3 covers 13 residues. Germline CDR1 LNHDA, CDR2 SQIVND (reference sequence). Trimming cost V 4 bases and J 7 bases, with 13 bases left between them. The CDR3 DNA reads TGTGCCAGTAGTACAGGACTTGGGGGGACCCAGTACTTC. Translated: CASSTGLGGTQYF.

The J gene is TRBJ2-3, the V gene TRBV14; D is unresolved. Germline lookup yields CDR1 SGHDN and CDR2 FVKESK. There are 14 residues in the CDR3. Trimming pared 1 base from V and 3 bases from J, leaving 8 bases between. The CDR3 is CASSQGTGTDTQYF. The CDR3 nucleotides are TGTGCCAGCAGCCAAGGCACCGGGACAGATACGCAGTATTTT.

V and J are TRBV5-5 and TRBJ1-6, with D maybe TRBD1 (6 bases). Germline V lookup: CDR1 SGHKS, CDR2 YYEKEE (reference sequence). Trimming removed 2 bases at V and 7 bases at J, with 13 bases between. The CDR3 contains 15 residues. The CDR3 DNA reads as TGTGCCAGCAGCTTAGCACCTACAGGGAATTCACCCCTCCACTTT. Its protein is CASSLAPTGNSPLHF.

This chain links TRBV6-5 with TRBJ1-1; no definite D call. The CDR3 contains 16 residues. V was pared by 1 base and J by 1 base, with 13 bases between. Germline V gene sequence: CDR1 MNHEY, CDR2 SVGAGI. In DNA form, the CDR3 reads TGTGCCAGCAGTTACTTAGAGTCTAGAGGGAACACTGAAGCTTTCTTT. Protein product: CASSYLESRGNTEAFF.

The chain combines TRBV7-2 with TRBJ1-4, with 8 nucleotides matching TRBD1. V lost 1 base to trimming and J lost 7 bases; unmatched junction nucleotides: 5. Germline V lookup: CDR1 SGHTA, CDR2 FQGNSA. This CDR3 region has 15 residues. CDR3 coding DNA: TGTGCCAGCAGCTTAGGGACAGGGTACGGTGAAAAACTGTTTTTT. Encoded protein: CASSLGTGYGEKLFF.

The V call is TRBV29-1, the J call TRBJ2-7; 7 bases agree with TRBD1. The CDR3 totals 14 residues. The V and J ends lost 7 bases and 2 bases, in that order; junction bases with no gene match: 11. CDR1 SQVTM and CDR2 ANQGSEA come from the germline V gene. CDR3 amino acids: CSASEGTVTYEQYF. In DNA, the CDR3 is TGCAGCGCGTCGGAAGGGACAGTAACCTACGAGCAGTACTTC.

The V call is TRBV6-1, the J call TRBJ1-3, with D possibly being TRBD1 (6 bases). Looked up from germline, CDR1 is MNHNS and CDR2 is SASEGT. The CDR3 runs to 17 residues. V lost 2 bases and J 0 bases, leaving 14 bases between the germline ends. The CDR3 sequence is CASSERPRGGSGNTIYF. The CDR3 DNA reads TGTGCCAGCAGTGAAAGGCCCCGAGGGGGCTCTGGAAACACCATATATTTT.